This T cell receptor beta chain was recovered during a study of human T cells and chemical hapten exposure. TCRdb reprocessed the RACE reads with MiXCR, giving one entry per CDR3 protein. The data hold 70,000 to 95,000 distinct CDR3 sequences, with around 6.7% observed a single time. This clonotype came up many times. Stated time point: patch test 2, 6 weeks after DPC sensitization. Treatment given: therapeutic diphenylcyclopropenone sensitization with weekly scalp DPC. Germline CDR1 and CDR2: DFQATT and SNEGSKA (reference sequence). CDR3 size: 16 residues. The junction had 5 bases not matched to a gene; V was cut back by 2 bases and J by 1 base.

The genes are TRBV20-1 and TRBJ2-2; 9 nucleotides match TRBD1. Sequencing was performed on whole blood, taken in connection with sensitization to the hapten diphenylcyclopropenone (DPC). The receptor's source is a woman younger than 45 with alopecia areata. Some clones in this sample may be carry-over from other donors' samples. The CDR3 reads CSARPGQGRNTGELFF. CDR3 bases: TGCAGTGCTAGACCAGGACAGGGGAGGAACACCGGGGAGCTGTTTTTT.